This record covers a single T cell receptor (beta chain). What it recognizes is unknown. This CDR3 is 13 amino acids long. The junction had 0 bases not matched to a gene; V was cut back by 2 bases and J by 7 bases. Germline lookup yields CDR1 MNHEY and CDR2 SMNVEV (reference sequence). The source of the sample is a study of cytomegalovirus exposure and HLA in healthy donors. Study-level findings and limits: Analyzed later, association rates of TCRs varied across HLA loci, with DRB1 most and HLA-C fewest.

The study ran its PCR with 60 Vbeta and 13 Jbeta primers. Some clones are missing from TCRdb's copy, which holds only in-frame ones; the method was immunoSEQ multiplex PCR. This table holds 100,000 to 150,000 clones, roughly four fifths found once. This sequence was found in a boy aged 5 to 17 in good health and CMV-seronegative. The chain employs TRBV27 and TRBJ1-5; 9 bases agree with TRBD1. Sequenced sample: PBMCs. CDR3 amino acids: CASSLGTGQPQHF. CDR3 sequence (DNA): TGTGCCAGCAGTTTAGGGACAGGGCAGCCCCAGCATTTT.